The T cell receptor (beta chain) described here comes from a study of OX40 agonist ivuxolimab in advanced cancers. About the study: Every 2 weeks, patients got intravenous ivuxolimab at one of six dose levels (0.01-10 mg/kg). Partial responses occurred in Three dose-escalation patients, one with hepatocellular carcinoma and two with cutaneous melanoma. Aged about 23 to 80 with a mean of 60 years, they were more than 80% male.

The table came from immunoSEQ multiplex PCR; TCRdb's copy has only in-frame clones and leaves some out. Here the sample spans around 64,000 clones, 92% being singletons. The clonotype was recovered from an adult with an advanced solid tumor such as melanoma, head and neck, liver or kidney cancer. Sequencing used CD4+ or CD8+ T cells sorted from blood, obtained in a trial of the OX40 agonist ivuxolimab.

This chain's CDR3 is CAWRTSGGAQETQYF. The CDR3 nucleotides read TGTGCCTGGAGGACTAGCGGGGGGGCCCAAGAGACCCAGTACTTC. V usage is TRBV30 and J usage is TRBJ2-5, with 14 bases lining up with TRBD2. The germline V gene encodes CDR1 GTSNPN and CDR2 SVGIG (reference sequence). The CDR3 is made up of 15 amino acids. The trim removed 3 bases at V and 1 base at J, leaving 1 base unmatched.